The count of the clone carrying this T cell receptor (beta chain) is one. This entry comes from a study of blood T cells in healthy people across ages. Then a second PCR, running roughly 7 to 11 cycles, was carried out with a sample-barcoded 5' primer and a J-beta primer mix. Using its own MiXCR run on the 5' RACE reads, TCRdb lists one record per CDR3 protein. Among about a million distinct CDR3 sequences listed, around 54% were seen once. The trim removed 0 bases at V and 5 bases at J, leaving 8 bases unmatched. Germline values: CDR1 SGDLS, CDR2 YYNGEE. CDR3 size: 16 residues. The V gene is TRBV9, the J gene TRBJ2-3; 8 positions agree with TRBD2. The sequencing input was blood. This clonotype was obtained from a woman aged 60-70 years in good health. The CDR3 sequence: CASSVGPGGRGDTQYF. The CDR3 nucleotides read TGTGCCAGCAGCGTAGGACCGGGAGGGCGGGGAGATACGCAGTATTTT.